The T cell receptor beta chain described here comes from a study of a mutant IDH1 vaccine in newly diagnosed glioma (dated by TCRdb to the early 2020s). Turning to the overall study: Vaccination was initiated 4-6 weeks after radiotherapy alone, or concurrently with temozolomide cycles in the chemotherapy-containing groups. Of the roughly 34 treated patients, around 62% were male and around 40% were female, and a mean age of roughly 40 years was recorded. Before enrollment, most patients had been given radiochemotherapy with temozolomide as standard therapy, while the rest had received either radiotherapy alone or temozolomide alone. Visit V12 was the week-35 safety follow-up and visit V13 was the week-47 end of study. Six visits were used for peripheral blood collection: V03 (baseline), V05, V07, V10, V12 and V13. Longitudinal TCRB deep sequencing was performed for roughly 27 treated patients wherever samples were available for exploratory analyses. Findings and caveats that apply to the study as a whole: Selection of PBMC samples for TCRB deep sequencing was based on availability. The authors stated that sample limitations prevented analyses of patient blood samples from being reproduced. Immune responses induced by the vaccine were seen in 93.3% of patients across multiple MHC alleles. No apparent relationship was observed between pseudoprogression and alterations in the top peripheral T cell clonotypes detected by TCRB sequencing.

The time point label, as the study defines it: week 47, end of study. Each vaccine dose was 300 ug of a 20-mer mutant IDH1 peptide in Montanide, given subcutaneously with topical imiquimod. Patients received eight vaccinations in weeks 1, 3, 5, 7, 11, 15, 19 and 23, corresponding to visits V03 through V10. Newly diagnosed WHO grade 3 or 4 IDH1-mutant astrocytomas showing loss of nuclear ATRX were present in the donors. The samples were drawn from NOA16, a multicentre, single-arm, open-label phase I trial in Germany that tested a mutant IDH1 peptide vaccine in humans for the first time. Genomic DNA for TCRB sequencing was extracted from EDTA blood using the DNeasy Blood and Tissue Kit. The receptor library was made with the immunoSEQ multiplex PCR assay. Rearranged TCR beta chain sequences were amplified using the hsTCRB Kit according to the manufacturer's protocol. An Illumina MiSeq was used to sequence the TCRB libraries. The study's own analysis went as follows. The kit vendor's proprietary platform handled demultiplexing, trimming and gene mapping. The table comes from immuneACCESS by way of TCRdb, which keeps in-frame sequences with V and J called. Part of the clones is missing from these tables; in studies checked, under half for an unresolved V gene and the rest for unknown reasons. That table is the source of V, J and clone size, and D and trimming were worked out from the DNA. In this sample the table shows roughly 50,000 clones, 70% to 85% of which occur a single time. The top ten clonotypes cover less than 5% of the sample.

This clone has just one count. Its antigen remains undetermined. No clone much larger than this one lies a single base away; base qualities are absent. Relative to germline, V is 4 bases shorter and J is 11 bases shorter, with 12 bases between their ends. The CDR3 holds 12 amino acids from the cysteine to the phenylalanine. Left in the record is the CDR3 DNA by itself, 36 bases read in frame from the first base. Looking up the germline V gene (reference sequence) yields CDR1 GTSNPN and CDR2 SVGIG. Specimen: PBMCs, collected from a glioma patient whose treatment included an IDH1 peptide vaccine. This clonotype was obtained from a woman between 35 and 50 years old with glioma. Some clones in this sample may be carry-over from other donors' samples. The chain is assembled from TRBV30 and TRBJ1-6, with no confident D gene call. CDR3 reads: CAWNPGETPLHF. The DNA is TGTGCCTGGAATCCGGGAGAGACACCCCTCCACTTT.